This T cell receptor (beta chain) emerged from a study of blood T cell repertoires in COVID-19. Here immunoSEQ multiplex PCR was the method, and the copy in TCRdb shows in-frame clones only, minus some. The table includes hundreds of thousands of clones, about 88% detected once. Participant-given clinical history determined each cohort assignment. All exposed participants met a person with COVID-19 within 2 weeks before entering the study. The CDR3 runs 14 residues. Trimming cost V 0 bases and J 2 bases, with 7 bases left between them. Germline assignment: CDR1 SNHLY and CDR2 FYNNEI. Specimen: PBMCs or T cells enriched from blood (not recorded which). This sequence joins TRBV2 and TRBJ1-2, with TRBD1 as a possible D gene (5 bases). The TCR comes from a woman in her thirties who had been exposed to COVID-19. CDR3 residues: CASSEASGNYGYTF. CDR3 in DNA: TGTGCCAGCAGTGAAGCCTCAGGGAACTATGGCTACACCTTC. The complete variable domain, with remaining parts taken from reference TRBV2 and TRBJ1-2, reads EPEVTQTPSHQVTQMGQEVILRCVPISNHLYFYWYRQILGQKVEFLVSFYNNEISEKSEIFDDQFSVERPDGSNFTLKIRSTKLEDSAMYFCASSEASGNYGYTFGSGTRLTVV.